These 9 T cell receptor beta chains were sequenced from one sample in a study of response to subunit inactivated influenza vaccine. MiXCR was run by TCRdb on the RT-PCR reads, yielding one entry per CDR3 protein. In the table there are 500,000 to 550,000 distinct CDR3 sequences, more than 7% of which are singletons. Sequencing was performed on PBMCs from blood, taken about 23 months after vaccination. The receptors were sampled from a man between 45 and 75 years old who received an inactivated influenza vaccine.

The sample holds many counts of this clonotype. The V call is TRBV5-1, the J call TRBJ2-2; 8 nucleotides agree with TRBD2. The CDR3 loop spans 15 amino acids. The germline gives CDR1 SGHRS, CDR2 YFSETQ. V was clipped by 4 bases and J by 4 bases; unmatched bases: 6. The CDR3 sequence is CASSESGGVTGELFF. CDR3 bases: TGCGCCAGCAGCGAAAGCGGGGGAGTCACCGGGGAGCTGTTTTTT.

The J gene is TRBJ2-1, the V gene TRBV9, with 13 bases matching TRBD2. The length of the CDR3 is 16 residues. In germline, CDR1 is SGDLS, CDR2 YYNGEE. V lost 1 base to trimming and J lost 9 bases; unmatched junction nucleotides: 7. The CDR3 DNA is TGTGCCAGCAGCGTAACTAGCGGGAGGGCCTCGGGTGAGCAGTTCTTC. As protein: CASSVTSGRASGEQFF.

This clonotype turned up a few times. The chain is built from TRBV7-8 and TRBJ1-4; 10 bases match TRBD1. The CDR3 is 16 residues long. CDR1 SGHVS and CDR2 FQNEAQ come from the germline V gene. V lost 5 bases to trimming and J lost 7 bases; unmatched junction nucleotides: 10. CDR3 DNA sequence: TGTGCCAGCAGCCCCCACGCCGGACAGGGGGGTGAAAAACTGTTTTTT. Amino acid sequence: CASSPHAGQGGEKLFF.

The chain combines TRBV19 with TRBJ2-7; TRBD1 agrees at 11 bases. Germline CDR1 and CDR2: LNHDA and SQIVND (reference sequence). V lost 8 bases and J lost 7; bases outside the gene matches: 10. CDR3 length equals 14 residues. The CDR3 DNA follows: TGTGCCAGTTCGACCGGGACAGGGGGTGAAGAGCAGTACTTC. Translation: CASSTGTGGEEQYF.

The rearrangement joins TRBV20-1 to TRBJ2-1, with D possibly matching TRBD2 (6 bases). Trimming left V 5 bases short and J 7 bases short, with 21 bases between. This CDR3 contains 15 residues. The germline V gene has CDR1 DFQATT and CDR2 SNEGSKA (reference sequence). The CDR3 is CSAATRRALGNEQFF. The CDR3 coding sequence is TGCAGTGCTGCTACCCGGAGGGCCCTGGGGAATGAGCAGTTCTTC.

In its sample, this clonotype was seen a few times. The rearrangement uses TRBV6-1 and TRBJ2-5; 9 bases agree with TRBD1. Trimming removed 2 bases from V and 8 bases from J; junction bases left unmatched: 12. The V gene's germline CDR1 is MNHNS and CDR2 SASEGT. The CDR3 is 16 residues long. CDR3 in DNA: TGTGCCAGCAGTGAAAGGGGACAGGGCCTAAGTAGAACCCAGTACTTC. This sequence encodes CASSERGQGLSRTQYF.

This clonotype occurred a few times. J is TRBJ1-1 and V is TRBV7-8; 8 nucleotides line up with TRBD1. The junction had 9 bases not matched to a gene; V was cut back by 5 bases and J by 4 bases. CDR1 and CDR2 (germline): SGHVS, FQNEAQ. The CDR3 is made up of 15 amino acids. CDR3 sequence: CASSVAGGRFTEAFF. CDR3 DNA: TGTGCCAGCAGCGTGGCAGGGGGCCGGTTCACTGAAGCTTTCTTT.

There are a few counts of this clonotype. The chain uses TRBV18 and TRBJ2-5, with D perhaps TRBD1 (5 bases). V was pared by 4 bases and J by 3 bases, with 12 bases between. The CDR3 runs 14 residues. Germline loops: CDR1 KGHSH, CDR2 LQKENI. CDR3 amino acids: CASSRTAGKETQYF. In nucleotides, the CDR3 is TGTGCCAGCTCACGGACGGCAGGGAAAGAGACCCAGTACTTC.

The CDR3 here is CSAQDGRNGYEQYF. CDR3 nucleotide sequence: TGCAGTGCGCAGGACGGGAGGAACGGCTACGAGCAGTACTTC. The V call is TRBV20-1, the J call TRBJ2-7, with 7 positions matching TRBD2. Per germline, CDR1 DFQATT and CDR2 SNEGSKA (reference sequence). This CDR3 has 14 residues. The junction had 11 bases not matched to a gene; V was cut back by 6 bases and J by 3 bases.